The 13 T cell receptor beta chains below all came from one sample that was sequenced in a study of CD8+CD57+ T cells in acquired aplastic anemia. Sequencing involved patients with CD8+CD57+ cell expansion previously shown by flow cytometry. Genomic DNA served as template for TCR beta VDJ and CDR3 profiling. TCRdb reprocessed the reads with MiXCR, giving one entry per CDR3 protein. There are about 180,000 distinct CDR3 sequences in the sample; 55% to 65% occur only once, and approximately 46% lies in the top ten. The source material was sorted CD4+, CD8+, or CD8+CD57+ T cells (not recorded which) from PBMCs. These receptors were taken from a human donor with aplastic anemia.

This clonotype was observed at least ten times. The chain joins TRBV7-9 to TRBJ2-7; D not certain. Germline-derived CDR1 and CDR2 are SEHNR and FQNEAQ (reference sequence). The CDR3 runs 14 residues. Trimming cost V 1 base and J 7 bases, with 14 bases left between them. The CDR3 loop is CASSLGVRSWEQYF. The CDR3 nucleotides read TGTGCCAGCAGCTTAGGAGTCCGTTCGTGGGAGCAGTACTTC.

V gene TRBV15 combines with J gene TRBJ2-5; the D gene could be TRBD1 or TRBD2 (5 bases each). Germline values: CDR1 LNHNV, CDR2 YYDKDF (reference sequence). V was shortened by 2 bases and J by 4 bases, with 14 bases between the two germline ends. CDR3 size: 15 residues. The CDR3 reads CATSRINGATETQYF. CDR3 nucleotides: TGTGCCACCAGCAGAATAAACGGGGCTACAGAGACCCAGTACTTC. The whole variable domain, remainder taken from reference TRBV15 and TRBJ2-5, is DAMVIQNPRYQVTQFGKPVTLSCSQTLNHNVMYWYQQKSSQAPKLLFHYYDKDFNNEADTPDNFQSRRPNTSFCFLDIRSPGLGDTAMYLCATSRINGATETQYFGPGTRLLVL.

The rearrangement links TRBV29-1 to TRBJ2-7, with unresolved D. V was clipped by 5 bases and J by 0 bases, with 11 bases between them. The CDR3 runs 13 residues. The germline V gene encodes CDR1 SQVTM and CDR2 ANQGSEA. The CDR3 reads CSVRGATSYEQYF. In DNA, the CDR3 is TGCAGCGTTCGTGGAGCGACCTCCTACGAGCAGTACTTC.

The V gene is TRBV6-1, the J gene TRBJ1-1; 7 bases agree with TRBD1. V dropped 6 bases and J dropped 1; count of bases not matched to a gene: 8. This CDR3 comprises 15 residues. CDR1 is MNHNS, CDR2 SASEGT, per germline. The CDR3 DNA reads TGTGCCAGCAGCGACCCAGGGGGAGGGAACACTGAAGCTTTCTTT. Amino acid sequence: CASSDPGGGNTEAFF.

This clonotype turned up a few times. CDR3: CAISESNLGGDQYF. In DNA, the CDR3 is TGTGCCATCAGTGAGTCGAACCTGGGAGGGGATCAGTACTTC. This chain links TRBV10-3 with TRBJ2-7; 7 bases are shared with TRBD2. Looked up from germline, CDR1 is ENHRY and CDR2 is SYGVKD. This CDR3 comprises 14 residues. V shed 0 bases and J 10 bases; nucleotides not matched to a gene: 9.

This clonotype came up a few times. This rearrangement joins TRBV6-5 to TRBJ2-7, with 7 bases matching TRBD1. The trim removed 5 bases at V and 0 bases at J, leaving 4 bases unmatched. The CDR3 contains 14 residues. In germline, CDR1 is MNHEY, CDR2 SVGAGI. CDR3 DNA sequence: TGTGCCAGCAGTACACGGGACAGCTCCTACGAGCAGTACTTC. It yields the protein CASSTRDSSYEQYF.

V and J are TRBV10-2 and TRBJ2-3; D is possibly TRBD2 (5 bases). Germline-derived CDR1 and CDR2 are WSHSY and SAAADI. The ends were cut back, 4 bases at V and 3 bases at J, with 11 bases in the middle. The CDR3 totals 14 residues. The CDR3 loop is CASSGEFATDTQYF. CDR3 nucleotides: TGCGCCAGCAGTGGGGAGTTCGCAACAGATACGCAGTATTTT.

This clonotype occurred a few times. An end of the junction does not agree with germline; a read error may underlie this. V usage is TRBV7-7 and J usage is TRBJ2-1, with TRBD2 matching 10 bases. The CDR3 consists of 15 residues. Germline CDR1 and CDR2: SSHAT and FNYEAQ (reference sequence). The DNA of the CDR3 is TGTGCTAGCAGCTTCCTACTAGCGGGGCCCGATGAGCAGTTCTTC. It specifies CASSFLLAGPDEQFF.

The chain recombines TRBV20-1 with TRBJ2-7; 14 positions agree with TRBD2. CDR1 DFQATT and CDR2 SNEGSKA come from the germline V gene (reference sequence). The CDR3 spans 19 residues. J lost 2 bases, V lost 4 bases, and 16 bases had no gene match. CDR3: CSATRHTGTSGSGAYEQYF. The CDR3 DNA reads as TGCAGTGCTACCCGACATACCGGGACTAGCGGGAGCGGGGCCTACGAGCAGTACTTC.

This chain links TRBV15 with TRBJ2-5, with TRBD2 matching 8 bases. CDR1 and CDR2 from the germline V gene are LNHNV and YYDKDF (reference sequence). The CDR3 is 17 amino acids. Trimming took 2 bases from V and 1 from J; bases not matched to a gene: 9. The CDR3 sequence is CATSRTTGGRIQETQYF. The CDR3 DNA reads TGTGCCACCAGCAGAACCACAGGCGGGAGGATCCAAGAGACCCAGTACTTC.

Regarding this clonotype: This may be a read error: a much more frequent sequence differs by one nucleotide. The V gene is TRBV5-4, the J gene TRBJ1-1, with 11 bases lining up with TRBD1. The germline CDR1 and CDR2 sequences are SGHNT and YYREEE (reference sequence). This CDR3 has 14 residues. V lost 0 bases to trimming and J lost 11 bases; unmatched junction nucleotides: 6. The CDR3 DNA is TGTGCCAGCAGCTTGGGGACAGGGGGCTCGGTCGCTTTCTTT. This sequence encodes CASSLGTGGSVAFF.

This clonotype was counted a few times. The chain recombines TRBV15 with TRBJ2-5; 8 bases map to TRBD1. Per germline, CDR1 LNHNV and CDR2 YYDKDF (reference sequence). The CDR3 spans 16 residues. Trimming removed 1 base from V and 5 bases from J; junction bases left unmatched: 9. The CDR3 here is CATSRVGRGRGETQYF. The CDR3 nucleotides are TGTGCCACCAGCAGAGTTGGCAGGGGGCGAGGCGAGACCCAGTACTTC. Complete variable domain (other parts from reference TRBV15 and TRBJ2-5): DAMVIQNPRYQVTQFGKPVTLSCSQTLNHNVMYWYQQKSSQAPKLLFHYYDKDFNNEADTPDNFQSRRPNTSFCFLDIRSPGLGDTAMYLCATSRVGRGRGETQYFGPGTRLLVL.

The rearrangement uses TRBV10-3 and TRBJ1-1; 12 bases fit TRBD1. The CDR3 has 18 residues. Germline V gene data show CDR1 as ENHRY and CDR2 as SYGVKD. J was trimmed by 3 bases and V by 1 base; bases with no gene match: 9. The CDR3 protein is CAISEWGQGASGDTEAFF. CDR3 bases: TGTGCCATCAGTGAGTGGGGACAGGGGGCATCGGGGGACACTGAAGCTTTCTTT.